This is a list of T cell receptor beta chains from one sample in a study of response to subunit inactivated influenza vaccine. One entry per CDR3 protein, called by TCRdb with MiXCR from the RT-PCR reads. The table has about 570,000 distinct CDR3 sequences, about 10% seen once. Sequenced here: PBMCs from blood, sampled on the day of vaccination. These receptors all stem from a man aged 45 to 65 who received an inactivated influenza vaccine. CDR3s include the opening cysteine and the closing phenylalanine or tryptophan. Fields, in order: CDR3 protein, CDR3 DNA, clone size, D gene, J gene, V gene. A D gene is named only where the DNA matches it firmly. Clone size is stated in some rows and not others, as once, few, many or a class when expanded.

CASSQRTGTSTQFF,TGTGCCAGCAGCCAACGAACCGGGACTAGCACGCAGTTCTTC,-,TRBD2,TRBJ2-1,TRBV14
CASSSRTHSYNEQFF,TGCGCCAGCAGCTCCCGGACACATTCTTACAATGAGCAGTTCTTC,-,-,TRBJ2-1,TRBV5-1
CASSPWAGLTDTQYF,TGTGCCAGCAGCCCTTGGGCGGGGCTCACAGATACGCAGTATTTT,few,-,TRBJ2-3,TRBV11-2
CASSLRRGGMDTQYF,TGTGCCAGCAGTTTACGGCGGGGGGGCATGGATACGCAGTATTTT,-,TRBD2,TRBJ2-3,TRBV12-3/TRBV12-4
CASSSEFAFPELTGELFF,TGTGCCAGCAGCTCTGAATTTGCGTTTCCTGAACTTACCGGGGAGCTGTTTTTT,many,-,TRBJ2-2,TRBV11-1
CSARVGGRTSGGYEQYF,TGCAGTGCTAGAGTCGGGGGGAGAACTAGCGGGGGGTACGAGCAGTACTTC,few,TRBD2,TRBJ2-7,TRBV20-1
CASSDGLTYEQYF,TGTGCCAGCAGTGACGGCCTGACCTACGAGCAGTACTTC,few,-,TRBJ2-7,TRBV2
CASGLNPGQLNTEAFF,TGTGCTAGTGGTTTGAACCCGGGACAGCTGAACACTGAAGCTTTCTTT,many,TRBD1,TRBJ1-1,TRBV12-5
CASKTSGGQETQYF,TGCGCCAGTAAGACTAGCGGGGGGCAAGAGACCCAGTACTTC,few,TRBD2,TRBJ2-5,TRBV10-2
CASSKDRESEQYF,TGCGCCAGCAGCAAGGACAGGGAATCCGAGCAGTACTTC,few,TRBD1,TRBJ2-7,TRBV5-1
CSAGTGDYSPLHF,TGCAGTGCTGGGACAGGGGATTACTCACCCCTCCACTTT,-,TRBD1,TRBJ1-6,TRBV20-1
CASSLARTGSGGELFF,TGCGCCAGCAGCTTGGCCCGGACAGGTTCTGGCGGGGAGCTGTTTTTT,-,TRBD1,TRBJ2-2,TRBV5-1
CASSKSGTGLTDTQYF,TGTGCCAGCAGTAAGTCCGGGACAGGGCTAACAGATACGCAGTATTTT,many,TRBD1,TRBJ2-3,TRBV6-1
CASIQGRSYNEQFF,TGTGCCAGCATACAGGGTCGGTCCTACAATGAGCAGTTCTTC,few,-,TRBJ2-1,TRBV7-2
CASSLDRGMNEKLFF,TGTGCCAGCAGCTTAGATCGGGGGATGAATGAAAAACTGTTTTTT,few,-,TRBJ1-4,TRBV7-2
CASSYSIAGSAKNIQYF,TGTGCCAGCAGTTACTCAATTGCGGGATCGGCCAAAAACATTCAGTACTTC,-,-,TRBJ2-4,TRBV6-5
CAISNDSPGTDTQYF,TGTGCCATCAGCAACGACAGCCCTGGCACAGATACGCAGTATTTT,few,-,TRBJ2-3,TRBV10-3
CASNGQADTEAFF,TGTGCCAGCAATGGGCAGGCCGACACTGAAGCTTTCTTT,many,-,TRBJ1-1,TRBV27
CSVELHYEQYF,TGCAGCGTTGAACTGCACTACGAGCAGTACTTC,many,-,TRBJ2-7,TRBV29-1
CASSGSGSGANVLTF,TGCGCCAGCAGCGGGAGTGGCTCTGGGGCCAACGTCCTGACTTTC,-,-,TRBJ2-6,TRBV5-1
CASSWPHYIQTSGGKDTQYF,TGCGCCAGCAGCTGGCCTCACTATATTCAGACTAGCGGGGGGAAAGATACGCAGTATTTT,few,TRBD2,TRBJ2-3,TRBV5-1
CASSRNRGSGDNNEQFF,TGCGCCAGCAGCCGGAATAGAGGTAGCGGCGATAACAATGAGCAGTTCTTC,few,-,TRBJ2-1,TRBV4-1
CSARVEGQGSTNEQFF,TGCAGTGCTAGAGTGGAGGGACAGGGTTCGACCAATGAGCAGTTCTTC,few,TRBD1,TRBJ2-1,TRBV20-1
CSARNWASGLYTQYF,TGCAGTGCTAGAAATTGGGCTAGCGGTCTATATACGCAGTATTTT,-,TRBD2,TRBJ2-3,TRBV20-1
CATSTRRAGELFF,TGTGCCACCAGCACGCGGAGGGCCGGGGAGCTGTTTTTT,few,-,TRBJ2-2,TRBV15
CASSYSGQWNTIYF,TGTGCCAGCAGTTACTCGGGGCAGTGGAACACCATATATTTT,-,-,TRBJ1-3,TRBV6-5
CASSQEIRGQETQYF,TGTGCCAGCAGCCAAGAAATCAGGGGGCAAGAGACCCAGTACTTC,few,TRBD1,TRBJ2-5,TRBV4-2
CASSGLVHSYNEQFF,TGTGCCAGCAGCGGACTAGTTCATTCCTACAATGAGCAGTTCTTC,many,TRBD2,TRBJ2-1,TRBV7-8
CSARDRLAHFREETQYF,TGCAGTGCTAGAGATCGGCTAGCACACTTTAGGGAAGAGACCCAGTACTTC,few,-,TRBJ2-5,TRBV20-1
CASSWAIQETQSF,TGTGCCAGCAGCTGGGCTATCCAAGAGACCCAGTCCTTC,few,-,TRBJ2-5,TRBV7-6
CASSPRLAGNSYEQYF,TGTGCCAGCTCACCTCGACTAGCGGGGAATTCCTACGAGCAGTACTTC,many,TRBD2,TRBJ2-7,TRBV18
CASRTDGTGDTQYF,TGTGCCAGCAGGACCGACGGGACAGGGGATACGCAGTATTTT,-,TRBD1,TRBJ2-3,TRBV28
CSAAAGGLLFGELFF,TGCAGTGCTGCCGCGGGGGGGCTTCTTTTCGGGGAGCTGTTTTTT,many,TRBD2,TRBJ2-2,TRBV20-1
CASRQMLTDTQYF,TGTGCCAGCAGACAAATGCTCACAGATACGCAGTATTTT,few,-,TRBJ2-3,TRBV6-1
CASSPETGAEAFF,TGTGCCAGCAGCCCGGAAACCGGGGCTGAAGCTTTCTTT,-,-,TRBJ1-1,TRBV3-1
CASSQGVFDRVSSYEQYF,TGCGCCAGCAGCCAGGGAGTATTCGACAGGGTCAGTTCCTACGAGCAGTACTTC,-,TRBD1,TRBJ2-7,TRBV4-3
CSVRTGGHEQYF,TGCAGCGTCCGAACAGGGGGCCACGAGCAGTACTTC,many,TRBD1,TRBJ2-7,TRBV29-1
CASSSGLAGPNTDTQYF,TGCGCCAGCAGCTCAGGACTAGCGGGGCCCAACACAGATACGCAGTATTTT,-,TRBD2,TRBJ2-3,TRBV5-1
CASSPVQGSNQPQHF,TGTGCCAGCTCCCCGGTACAGGGTAGCAATCAGCCCCAGCATTTT,many,-,TRBJ1-5,TRBV18
CASRLGVSSYEQYF,TGTGCCAGCAGACTGGGGGTTAGCTCCTACGAGCAGTACTTC,-,-,TRBJ2-7,TRBV27
CASSLWKSSYEQYF,TGTGCCAGCAGTTTATGGAAGAGCTCCTACGAGCAGTACTTC,few,-,TRBJ2-7,TRBV28
CASSQTDTQYF,TGTGCCAGCAGTCAGACAGATACGCAGTATTTT,many,-,TRBJ2-3,TRBV3-1
CASSSSMGSQEQYF,TGTGCCAGCAGCTCCTCCATGGGCAGCCAGGAGCAGTACTTC,-,-,TRBJ2-7,TRBV7-9
CSASDRSTNEKLFF,TGCAGTGCCTCCGACAGGTCAACTAATGAAAAACTGTTTTTT,few,-,TRBJ1-4,TRBV20-1
CASSIGVSGRPSSYNEQFF,TGTGCCAGTAGTATAGGGGTTAGCGGGAGGCCGAGCTCCTACAATGAGCAGTTCTTC,-,TRBD2,TRBJ2-1,TRBV19
CASSSDVKGAAFEQYF,TGTGCCAGCAGCTCCGACGTTAAGGGTGCCGCCTTCGAGCAGTACTTC,many,-,TRBJ2-7,TRBV7-2
CSVAPGQRTHEQFF,TGCAGCGTTGCACCCGGACAGAGGACCCATGAGCAGTTCTTC,-,-,TRBJ2-1,TRBV29-1
CASSLAGLAGGQSYNEQFF,TGCGCCAGCAGCTTGGCCGGACTAGCGGGAGGGCAGTCCTACAATGAGCAGTTCTTC,few,TRBD2,TRBJ2-1,TRBV5-1
CASSVQGRFDTGELFF,TGTGCCAGCAGTGTTCAGGGGCGGTTCGACACCGGGGAGCTGTTTTTT,-,-,TRBJ2-2,TRBV27
CSARVGQGRYNEQFF,TGCAGTGCTAGAGTCGGACAGGGCCGATACAATGAGCAGTTCTTC,-,TRBD1,TRBJ2-1,TRBV20-1
CASSIQGVLGSYEQYF,TGTGCCAGCAGTATCCAGGGGGTGTTGGGGTCATACGAGCAGTACTTC,few,TRBD1,TRBJ2-7,TRBV6-1
CSARPFGSLGELFF,TGCAGTGCTAGGCCGTTTGGGTCTCTCGGGGAGCTGTTTTTT,-,-,TRBJ2-2,TRBV20-1
CSVGKAFF,TGCAGCGTTGGTAAAGCTTTCTTT,-,-,TRBJ1-1,TRBV29-1
CSAAHQDSYEQYF,TGCAGTGCAGCACACCAGGATTCCTACGAGCAGTACTTC,few,-,TRBJ2-7,TRBV20-1
CSAFVPGGHNEQFF,TGCAGTGCCTTCGTCCCCGGGGGACACAATGAGCAGTTCTTC,few,-,TRBJ2-1,TRBV20-1
CASSEEGITEAFF,TGTGCCAGCAGCGAGGAAGGAATTACTGAAGCTTTCTTT,many,-,TRBJ1-1,TRBV7-9
CASSSNSQGNEQFF,TGTGCCAGCAGCTCCAACTCGCAGGGCAATGAGCAGTTCTTC,-,-,TRBJ2-1,TRBV5-4